This TCR beta chain originates from a study of T-cell reconstitution after alpha-beta-depleted transplantation in children. Study-level findings and limits: It was newly produced T cells that mostly accounted for T-cell counts and diversity one year after transplant. It was reported that alpha-beta T cells came from several hundred expanded graft clones (about two months after transplant).

Preparation of the TCRbeta library was carried out with unique molecular identifiers. TCRdb re-called the PCR reads with MiXCR, one entry per CDR3 protein. Here the sample spans 450,000 to 550,000 distinct CDR3 sequences, 10% to 12% being singletons. The CDR3 runs 16 residues. The V gene lost 5 bases and the J gene lost 0 bases, with 16 bases spanning the gap. The germline V gene has CDR1 SGHTA and CDR2 FQGNSA. As for this clonotype: As yet, its antigen is unknown.

The sequencing here drew on PBMCs, mostly from graft donor cells, taken 180 days after TCRalphabeta/CD19-depleted stem cell transplant. This receptor was obtained from a female patient aged 2-15 years who had a stem cell transplant for aplastic anemia, so the T cells may come from the graft donor. V is TRBV7-2 and J is TRBJ1-2; D is perhaps TRBD1 (6 bases). CDR3 sequence (DNA): TGTGCCAGCAGCCTAAGTTGGACAGAAGCTAACTATGGCTACACCTTC. This translates into CASSLSWTEANYGYTF.